These 24 T cell receptor beta chains were sequenced from one sample in a study of shared clonotypes between healthy human individuals. Generated by immunoSEQ multiplex PCR, the TCRdb table keeps only in-frame clones and is missing some. The profile covers about 560,000 clones, with around 77% appearing a single time and around 12% taken by the ten largest. The sample taken for sequencing was PBMCs. The receptors shown here come from a middle-aged woman in good health. Some clones in this sample may be carry-over from other donors' samples.

CDR3 in amino acids: CASSLLRGPVQPQHF. The CDR3 nucleotides are TGTGCCAGCAGTTTACTCCGGGGGCCTGTTCAGCCCCAGCATTTT. The V call is TRBV28, the J call TRBJ1-5; D is perhaps TRBD1 (6 bases). V shed 2 bases and J shed 6 bases, with 14 bases lying between them. This CDR3 is built from 15 residues. The germline gives CDR1 MDHEN, CDR2 SYDVKM.

This chain connects TRBV14 to TRBJ2-7; D is perhaps TRBD1 or TRBD2 (5 bases each). CDR3 length equals 15 residues. Trimming stripped 3 bases from V and 8 bases from J, with 20 bases between. From germline, CDR1 is SGHDN and CDR2 FVKESK. For the CDR3, the DNA is TGTGCCAGCAGCCAGCCTGGGACCAGACATACGAAGCAGTACTTC. It translates to CASSQPGTRHTKQYF.

In regard to this clone: Other nucleotide sequences from this sample produce the same CDR3. The rearrangement joins TRBV7-9 to TRBJ2-1; TRBD2 matches 9 bases. With V trimmed by 1 base and J by 4 bases, 2 bases remained unmatched. Germline V CDR1 and CDR2: SEHNR, FQNEAQ (reference sequence). This CDR3 contains 15 residues. DNA for the CDR3: TGTGCCAGCAGCTTAGAACTAGCGGGTTACAATGAGCAGTTCTTC. It yields the protein CASSLELAGYNEQFF. Supplemented by reference TRBV7-9 and TRBJ2-1, the full variable domain reads DTGVSQNPRHKITKRGQNVTFRCDPISEHNRLYWYRQTLGQGPEFLTYFQNEAQLEKSRLLSDRFSAERPKGSFSTLEIQRTEQGDSAMYLCASSLELAGYNEQFFGPGTRLTVL.

The gene calls are TRBV6-5 and TRBJ1-2; the D gene is possibly TRBD1 (5 bases). V lost 0 bases and J 6 bases, leaving 14 bases between the germline ends. CDR1 is MNHEY, CDR2 SVGAGI, per germline. This CDR3 region has 15 residues. The CDR3 DNA is TGTGCCAGCAGTTACTCAAACCAGGGAGTCCATGGCTACACCTTC. It specifies CASSYSNQGVHGYTF.

The CDR3 loop reads CASSLAANPAGSFYGYTF. The DNA for the CDR3 is TGCGCCAGCAGCTTGGCCGCAAATCCGGCAGGCAGCTTCTATGGCTACACCTTC. The chain carries TRBV5-1 and TRBJ1-2; D ambiguous. CDR1 and CDR2 (germline): SGHRS, YFSETQ. The CDR3 loop spans 18 amino acids. Trimming shortened V by 0 bases and J by 4 bases, and 22 bases separated the two germline ends.

The V gene is TRBV4-1, the J gene TRBJ2-1, with 10 bases lining up with TRBD2. The J segment lost 1 base and the V segment lost 5 bases, leaving 8 bases of the junction unmatched. Per the germline V gene, CDR1 is MGHRA and CDR2 is YSYEKL. This CDR3 region has 17 residues. The CDR3 bases are TGCGCCAGCAGCTCTAGCCTAGCGGGAGCTTCCTACAATGAGCAGTTCTTC. Protein sequence: CASSSSLAGASYNEQFF.

The chain combines TRBV7-9 with TRBJ1-2; unclear D gene. CDR1 is SEHNR, CDR2 FQNEAQ, per germline (reference sequence). The CDR3 runs to 12 residues. V shed 3 bases and J shed 7 bases, with 9 bases lying between them. DNA for the CDR3: TGTGCCAGCAGCTTTGACGAGGTTGGCTACACCTTC. Protein product: CASSFDEVGYTF.

V is TRBV5-1 and J is TRBJ2-7, with D perhaps given as TRBD1 or TRBD2 (6 bases each). The CDR3 spans 14 residues. The V gene's germline CDR1 is SGHRS and CDR2 YFSETQ. The germline V and J ends were trimmed by 7 bases and 2 bases, with 16 bases remaining between them. In DNA form, the CDR3 reads TGCGCCAGCGCCCAGAGGGGGGTCCCCTACGAGCAGTACTTC. It is translated as CASAQRGVPYEQYF.

The rearrangement uses TRBV5-5 and TRBJ1-1, with 11 nucleotides matching TRBD1. V was pared by 4 bases and J by 0 bases, with 5 bases of the junction left unmatched. Germline V gene sequence: CDR1 SGHKS, CDR2 YYEKEE (reference sequence). The CDR3 is made up of 16 amino acids. CDR3 protein: CASSGGTGGLNTEAFF. For the CDR3, the DNA is TGTGCCAGCAGCGGAGGGACAGGGGGTCTGAACACTGAAGCTTTCTTT. Using reference TRBV5-5 and TRBJ1-1 for the parts outside the CDR3, the full variable domain is DAGVTQSPTHLIKTRGQQVTLRCSPISGHKSVSWYQQVLGQGPQFIFQYYEKEERGRGNFPDRFSARQFPNYSSELNVNALLLGDSALYLCASSGGTGGLNTEAFFGQGTRLTVV.

J is TRBJ1-5 and V is TRBV30, with a possible D match to TRBD1 (5 bases). This CDR3 has 14 residues. V lost 0 bases and J lost 4, with 10 bases in between. Germline V gives CDR1 GTSNPN, CDR2 SVGIG (reference sequence). CDR3 amino acids: CAWSVTGANQPQHF. The CDR3 DNA sequence: TGTGCCTGGAGTGTAACAGGCGCAAATCAGCCCCAGCATTTT. The entire variable domain, with the rest obtained from reference TRBV30 and TRBJ1-5, is as follows: SQTIHQWPATLVQPVGSPLSLECTVEGTSNPNLYWYRQAAGRGLQLLFYSVGIGQISSEVPQNLSASRPQDRQFILSSKKLLLSDSGFYLCAWSVTGANQPQHFGDGTRLSIL.

Points on this clone: A read error is the likely source, as a far larger clone sits one nucleotide away. Other DNA sequences in the same sample also yield this CDR3. The chain employs TRBV7-9 and TRBJ2-7; D is perhaps TRBD1 (5 bases). CDR3 length equals 14 residues. In germline, CDR1 is SEHNR, CDR2 FQNEAQ (reference sequence). DNA of the CDR3: TGTGCCAGCAGCTTAGGGCAGGGCAGGAACGAACAGTACTTC. Protein sequence: CASSLGQGRNEQYF.

Points on this clone: The same CDR3 also results from other DNA sequences found in this sample. The chain couples TRBV7-2 to TRBJ2-5, with unresolved D. The germline V and J ends were trimmed by 1 base and 3 bases, with 3 bases remaining between them. CDR1 SGHTA and CDR2 FQGNSA come from the germline V gene. This CDR3 contains 12 residues. CDR3 DNA sequence: TGTGCCAGCAGCTTAGGTGAAGAGACCCAGTACTTC. Translating gives CASSLGEETQYF.

The J gene is TRBJ2-1, the V gene TRBV28; D possibly corresponds to TRBD1 (6 bases). CDR1 and CDR2 from the germline V gene are MDHEN and SYDVKM. V was cut by 7 bases and J by 5 bases, with 21 bases left in between. The CDR3 has 16 residues. This chain's CDR3 is CASTVTGKGRNNEQFF. CDR3 DNA: TGTGCCAGCACCGTTACAGGGAAGGGTAGGAACAATGAGCAGTTCTTC. Complete variable domain (other parts from reference TRBV28 and TRBJ2-1): DVKVTQSSRYLVKRTGEKVFLECVQDMDHENMFWYRQDPGLGLRLIYFSYDVKMKEKGDIPEGYSVSREKKERFSLILESASTNQTSMYLCASTVTGKGRNNEQFFGPGTRLTVL.

This clone was found many times. The identical CDR3 is also encoded by other nucleotide sequences in the sample. The chain is built from TRBV11-3 and TRBJ2-7; 8 bases match TRBD1. Germline-derived CDR1 and CDR2 are SGHNT and YENEEA. The CDR3 sequence is 14 residues long. Unmatched junction bases numbered 0, after V lost 1 base and J lost 1 base. CDR3 residues: CASSLGDRSYEQYF. In DNA form, the CDR3 reads TGTGCCAGCAGCTTAGGGGACAGGTCCTACGAGCAGTACTTC.

The V gene is TRBV6-5, the J gene TRBJ2-7; D is undetermined. Germline CDR1 is MNHEY and CDR2 is SVGAGI. The length of the CDR3 is 15 residues. V shed 1 base and J shed 2 bases, with 12 bases lying between them. The CDR3 loop reads CASSYYGSETYEQYF. The CDR3 nucleotides read TGTGCCAGCAGTTACTACGGGTCGGAAACCTACGAGCAGTACTTC.

This clone has just one count. The chain joins TRBV30 to TRBJ1-1; D gene ambiguous. This CDR3 is built from 12 residues. Germline loops: CDR1 GTSNPN, CDR2 SVGIG (reference sequence). Trimming removed 4 bases from V and 6 bases from J, with 12 bases in between. CDR3: CAWKRSASEAFF. CDR3 bases: TGTGCCTGGAAGAGGTCGGCTTCTGAAGCTTTCTTT.

This clone was picked up a small number of times. This sequence joins TRBV7-9 and TRBJ1-5; maybe TRBD1 (5 bases). The CDR3 is 15 amino acids. Germline CDR1 and CDR2: SEHNR and FQNEAQ (reference sequence). Between the trimmed V and J ends, which lost 5 bases and 2 bases, there was a span of 13 bases. CDR3 residues: CASSRDFAGNQPQHF. The CDR3 DNA follows: TGTGCCAGCAGCCGGGACTTTGCCGGCAATCAGCCCCAGCATTTT.

This chain joins TRBV10-3 and TRBJ1-1; D gene unclear. Germline values: CDR1 ENHRY, CDR2 SYGVKD. The CDR3 spans 12 residues. Trimming took off 6 bases at V and 1 base at J, with 6 bases between the two ends. CDR3 protein: CAISSSNTEAFF. For the CDR3, the DNA is TGTGCCATCAGCTCATCGAACACTGAAGCTTTCTTT.

V and J are TRBV4-2 and TRBJ1-6, with a tentative D call TRBD1 (6 bases). V was trimmed by 5 bases and J by 4 bases, leaving 12 bases between them. Germline loops: CDR1 LGHNA, CDR2 YNFKEQ. This CDR3 contains 15 residues. As DNA, the CDR3 is TGTGCCAGCAGCGCCGGACAGACTTATAATTCACCCCTCCACTTT. Its translation is CASSAGQTYNSPLHF.

CDR3 sequence: CASSTSRGGRAYGYTF. The CDR3 nucleotides read TGTGCCAGCAGCACCTCCCGGGGGGGCAGGGCCTATGGCTACACCTTC. This chain uses TRBV9 with TRBJ1-2, with D perhaps TRBD1 (6 bases). Germline assignment: CDR1 SGDLS and CDR2 YYNGEE. The CDR3 loop spans 16 amino acids. V lost 4 bases, J lost 4 bases, and 20 bases lay in between.

As for this clone: This may arise from a read error, as a much more abundant clone is one base away. The sample carries other DNA sequences with the same CDR3. V usage is TRBV5-1 and J usage is TRBJ2-3, with 8 bases matching TRBD2. The CDR3 covers 16 residues. From germline, CDR1 is SGHRS and CDR2 YFSETQ. V shed 4 bases, J shed 4 bases, and the junction held 11 bases outside the gene matches. The CDR3 reads CASSEEPGLGSDTQYF. CDR3 nucleotide sequence: TGCGCCAGCAGCGAGGAGCCGGGACTAGGCTCAGATACGCAGTATTTT.

J is TRBJ2-1 and V is TRBV11-2, with D perhaps matching TRBD1 (5 bases). Germline CDR1 SGHAT, CDR2 FQNNGV. This CDR3 is 11 amino acids long. The V end was cut by 5 bases, the J end by 6 bases, with 5 bases between. DNA of the CDR3: TGTGCCAGCAGCAGGGGCAATGAGCAGTTCTTC. Amino acid sequence: CASSRGNEQFF.

The chain carries TRBV5-8 and TRBJ1-5; 7 nucleotides align to TRBD1. The trim removed 0 bases at V and 4 bases at J, leaving 4 bases unmatched. This CDR3 has 15 residues. Germline V gene data show CDR1 as SGHTS and CDR2 as YDEGEE. The CDR3 DNA follows: TGTGCCAGCAGCTTGGGCAGGGGGATGAATCAGCCCCAGCATTTT. Its translation is CASSLGRGMNQPQHF.

V is TRBV10-3 and J is TRBJ2-2; 11 nucleotides match TRBD1. The CDR3 loop spans 15 amino acids. The junction had 5 bases not matched to a gene; V was cut back by 6 bases and J by 5 bases. Germline loops: CDR1 ENHRY, CDR2 SYGVKD. CDR3: CAISGQGAWTGELFF. In DNA, the CDR3 is TGTGCCATCAGCGGACAGGGGGCGTGGACCGGGGAGCTGTTTTTT.